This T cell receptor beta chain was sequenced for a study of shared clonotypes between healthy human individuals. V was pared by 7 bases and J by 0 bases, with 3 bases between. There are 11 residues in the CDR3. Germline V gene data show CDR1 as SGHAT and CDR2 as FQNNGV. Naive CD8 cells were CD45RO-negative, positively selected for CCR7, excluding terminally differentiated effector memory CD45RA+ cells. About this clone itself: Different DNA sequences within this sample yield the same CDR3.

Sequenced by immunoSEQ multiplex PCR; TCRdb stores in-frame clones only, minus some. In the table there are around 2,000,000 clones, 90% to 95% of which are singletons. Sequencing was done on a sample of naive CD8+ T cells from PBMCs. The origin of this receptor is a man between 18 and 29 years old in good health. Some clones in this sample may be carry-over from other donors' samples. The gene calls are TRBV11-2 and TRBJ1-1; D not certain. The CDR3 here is CASTLNTEAFF. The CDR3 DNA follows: TGTGCCAGCACTTTGAACACTGAAGCTTTCTTT.